The 30 T cell receptor beta chains below were found in one sample sequenced in a study of T cell responses to AZD1222 COVID-19 vaccine. This table comes from immunoSEQ multiplex PCR, and its TCRdb copy is limited to in-frame clones, with some not included. Found here are over 90,000 clones, around nine tenths of them singletons; the top ten hold about 12%. The source was peripheral blood, collected 28 days after the second AZD1222 dose. Every receptor here comes from an adult who received the AZD1222 COVID-19 vaccine.

In this sample, this clone turned up once. The chain joins TRBV19 to TRBJ2-7; 7 nucleotides match TRBD2. The CDR3 has 17 residues. The V segment lost 3 bases and the J segment 3 bases; nucleotides outside the gene matches: 14. The germline gives CDR1 LNHDA, CDR2 SQIVND (reference sequence). For the CDR3, the DNA is TGTGCCAGTAGTATGTTCCCAGATAATGGCGGGAGCTACGAGCAGTACTTC. As protein: CASSMFPDNGGSYEQYF.

This clone was counted a few times. The J gene is TRBJ1-2, the V gene TRBV5-1; the D gene is possibly TRBD1 (5 bases). The CDR3 consists of 17 residues. CDR1 and CDR2 from the germline V gene are SGHRS and YFSETQ. V was cut by 5 bases and J by 3 bases, with 23 bases left in between. The CDR3 DNA sequence: TGCGCCAGCAGGGAGAGCCAAGCCGGGACGGGTGACTATGGCTACACCTTC. The encoded protein is CASRESQAGTGDYGYTF.

V usage is TRBV4-2 and J usage is TRBJ2-2; D call uncertain. Germline CDR1 reads LGHNA; CDR2 reads YNFKEQ. V lost 5 bases and J 1 base, leaving 8 bases between the germline ends. This CDR3 has 14 amino acids. CDR3 protein: CASSSDGNTGELFF. CDR3 sequence (DNA): TGTGCCAGCAGCTCGGACGGGAACACCGGGGAGCTGTTTTTT.

The chain is built from TRBV29-1 and TRBJ1-2; D remains ambiguous. Per germline, CDR1 SQVTM and CDR2 ANQGSEA. CDR3 size: 11 residues. The V end was cut by 7 bases, the J end by 8 bases, with 14 bases between. Written as DNA, the CDR3 is TGCAGCGCCGTGACCGGGAAGGGCTACACCTTC. Amino acid sequence: CSAVTGKGYTF.

The gene calls are TRBV9 and TRBJ1-2; TRBD1 is a possible D gene (5 bases). Trimming cost V 4 bases and J 4 bases, with 23 bases left between them. The CDR3 is made up of 17 amino acids. The V gene's germline CDR1 is SGDLS and CDR2 YYNGEE. DNA for the CDR3: TGTGCCAGCAGCCCCGTTCACTGGCAGGGTGCACTCTATGGCTACACCTTC. Protein: CASSPVHWQGALYGYTF.

The rearrangement joins TRBV18 to TRBJ1-5, with 7 bases matching TRBD1. The CDR3 covers 16 residues. CDR1 is KGHSH and CDR2 is LQKENI in the germline V gene. V lost 3 bases, J lost 2 bases, and 7 bases stayed unmatched. The CDR3 is CASSPPLQGGNQPQHF. CDR3 DNA: TGTGCCAGCTCACCCCCCTTGCAGGGGGGCAATCAGCCCCAGCATTTT.

The V call is TRBV6-5, the J call TRBJ1-4, with TRBD1 as a possible D gene (6 bases). Trimming removed 6 bases at V and 8 bases at J, with 10 bases between. Germline V CDR1 and CDR2: MNHEY, SVGAGI. CDR3 length: 12 residues. CDR3 loop: CASRQGREKLFF. CDR3 bases: TGTGCCAGCAGACAGGGACGCGAAAAACTGTTTTTT.

This clone has just one count. The chain links TRBV15 to TRBJ1-5, with unresolved D. Per the germline V gene, CDR1 is LNHNV and CDR2 is YYDKDF (reference sequence). V was trimmed by 0 bases and J by 6 bases, leaving 6 bases between them. The CDR3 covers 13 residues. The CDR3 spells CATSRDLRQPQHF. CDR3 nucleotides: TGTGCCACCAGCAGAGATCTTCGTCAGCCCCAGCATTTT. Based on the CDR3 plus reference TRBV15 and TRBJ1-5, the full variable domain is DAMVIQNPRYQVTQFGKPVTLSCSQTLNHNVMYWYQQKSSQAPKLLFHYYDKDFNNEADTPDNFQSRRPNTSFCFLDIRSPGLGDTAMYLCATSRDLRQPQHFGDGTRLSIL.

The chain is built from TRBV30 and TRBJ2-5, with 8 bases lining up with TRBD2. Germline V gene lookup returns CDR1 GTSNPN and CDR2 SVGIG (reference sequence). The trim removed 0 bases at V and 0 bases at J, leaving 6 bases unmatched. CDR3 size: 16 residues. The CDR3 DNA is TGTGCCTGGAGTGTACCCTTTAGCGGGAACCAAGAGACCCAGTACTTC. It is translated as CAWSVPFSGNQETQYF.

V and J are TRBV30 and TRBJ1-5; D gene unclear. The germline V gene has CDR1 GTSNPN and CDR2 SVGIG (reference sequence). V was trimmed by 2 bases and J by 1 base, leaving 9 bases between them. The CDR3 is 14 residues long. As DNA, the CDR3 is TGTGCCTGGAGTCTCGCGGTAAGCAATCAGCCCCAGCATTTT. Protein sequence: CAWSLAVSNQPQHF.

In nucleotides, the CDR3 is TGTGCCAGCAGCTTGGGAGCGGGCCTATCCTACGAGCAGTACTTC. Protein: CASSLGAGLSYEQYF. J is TRBJ2-7 and V is TRBV5-4, with D perhaps matching TRBD2 (6 bases). This CDR3 has 15 residues. Looked up from germline, CDR1 is SGHNT and CDR2 is YYREEE (reference sequence). The V end lost 0 bases, the J end lost 1 base, and 11 bases lay between the germline ends.

On this clone itself: Other DNA sequences within the sample encode an identical CDR3. J is TRBJ1-2 and V is TRBV15, with TRBD1 matching over 9 bases. Germline lookup yields CDR1 LNHNV and CDR2 YYDKDF (reference sequence). V lost 9 bases and J lost 5; bases outside the gene matches: 7. The CDR3 is 13 amino acids. CDR3: CATSGTGNYGYTF. CDR3 nucleotide sequence: TGTGCCACGAGCGGGACAGGGAATTATGGCTACACCTTC.

This clone was counted only a few times. J is TRBJ1-4 and V is TRBV5-5; 7 bases match TRBD1. The CDR3 contains 13 residues. Germline CDR1 is SGHKS and CDR2 is YYEKEE (reference sequence). V was pared by 7 bases and J by 3 bases, with 3 bases of the junction left unmatched. The CDR3 loop is CASEDRPNEKLFF. CDR3 nucleotides: TGTGCCAGCGAGGACAGGCCTAATGAAAAACTGTTTTTT.

The chain couples TRBV5-1 to TRBJ1-6, with a weak D call TRBD1 (6 bases). Germline V CDR1 and CDR2: SGHRS, YFSETQ. Between the trimmed V and J ends, which lost 4 bases and 5 bases, there was a span of 13 bases. This CDR3 has 15 residues. CDR3 nucleotides: TGCGCCAGCAGCCGTCGGGACACCGATAATTCACCCCTCCACTTT. This gives the protein CASSRRDTDNSPLHF. Based on the CDR3 plus reference TRBV5-1 and TRBJ1-6, the full variable domain is KAGVTQTPRYLIKTRGQQVTLSCSPISGHRSVSWYQQTPGQGLQFLFEYFSETQRNKGNFPGRFSGRQFSNSRSEMNVSTLELGDSALYLCASSRRDTDNSPLHFGNGTRLTVT.

The genes are TRBV6-5 and TRBJ1-4; 10 bases align to TRBD1. Germline V lookup: CDR1 MNHEY, CDR2 SVGAGI. This CDR3 has 15 amino acids. Germline trimming cut 7 bases from V and 7 bases from J; bases unmatched to any gene: 9. CDR3 amino acids: CASTPRDRGTEKLFF. CDR3 coding DNA: TGTGCCAGCACTCCCCGGGACAGGGGTACTGAAAAACTGTTTTTT.

This rearrangement joins TRBV7-9 to TRBJ2-5, with TRBD1 as a possible D gene (6 bases). Germline values: CDR1 SEHNR, CDR2 FQNEAQ (reference sequence). Between the trimmed V and J ends, which lost 4 bases and 0 bases, there was a span of 12 bases. CDR3 size: 15 residues. CDR3 region: CASSSGTMYQETQYF. Written as DNA, the CDR3 is TGTGCCAGCAGCTCCGGGACAATGTACCAAGAGACCCAGTACTTC.

This CDR3 is CSVAREGRLDTQYF. The CDR3 nucleotides read TGCAGCGTTGCACGGGAGGGCCGATTGGATACGCAGTATTTT. V gene TRBV29-1 combines with J gene TRBJ2-3, with TRBD2 matching over 8 bases. Germline CDR1 and CDR2: SQVTM and ANQGSEA. V lost 4 bases to trimming and J lost 6 bases; unmatched junction nucleotides: 9. The CDR3 spans 14 residues.

V is TRBV24-1 and J is TRBJ1-2; 9 nucleotides match TRBD1. J was trimmed by 9 bases and V by 4 bases; bases with no gene match: 5. Germline-derived CDR1 and CDR2 are KGHDR and SFDVKD. This CDR3 has 13 residues. CDR3 region: CATSDPGTGSYTF. CDR3 sequence (DNA): TGTGCCACCAGTGACCCTGGGACAGGGAGCTACACCTTC.

This CDR3 is CASSRRQGGNTEAFF. CDR3 bases: TGTGCCAGCAGTCGAAGACAGGGGGGGAACACTGAAGCTTTCTTT. The rearrangement uses TRBV6-5 and TRBJ1-1; 9 nucleotides agree with TRBD1. The trim removed 5 bases at V and 1 base at J, leaving 5 bases unmatched. Germline loops: CDR1 MNHEY, CDR2 SVGAGI. The CDR3 consists of 15 residues.

The chain recombines TRBV11-3 with TRBJ2-3; TRBD1 matches 8 bases. Unmatched junction bases numbered 3, after V lost 0 bases and J lost 4 bases. From germline, CDR1 is SGHNT and CDR2 YENEEA. CDR3 length equals 15 residues. CDR3 DNA: TGTGCCAGCAGCTTAGACGGACAGGGAGCAGATACGCAGTATTTT. Amino acid sequence: CASSLDGQGADTQYF.

The V gene is TRBV5-1, the J gene TRBJ1-2; 7 bases line up with TRBD1. CDR1 is SGHRS and CDR2 is YFSETQ in the germline V gene. The CDR3 is 14 amino acids. With V trimmed by 3 bases and J by 7 bases, 9 bases remained unmatched. In nucleotides, the CDR3 is TGCGCCAGCAGCTCTCGGGACAGTCCCATTGGCTACACCTTC. Its protein is CASSSRDSPIGYTF.

The J gene is TRBJ1-1, the V gene TRBV15, with no clear D. With 1 base removed from V and 0 bases from J, the gap between germline ends came to 12 bases. The CDR3 has 16 residues. CDR1 and CDR2 from the germline V gene are LNHNV and YYDKDF (reference sequence). The DNA for the CDR3 is TGTGCCACCAGCAGAGCCCCCGGTCTGATGAACACTGAAGCTTTCTTT. It specifies CATSRAPGLMNTEAFF.

This chain uses TRBV27 with TRBJ2-7, with D perhaps matching TRBD1 or TRBD2 (6 bases each). In germline, CDR1 is MNHEY, CDR2 SMNVEV (reference sequence). Trimming cost V 9 bases and J 4 bases, with 13 bases left between them. The CDR3 is 12 residues long. For the CDR3, the DNA is TGTGCCAGTAGGAAAGGGGGGTACGAGCAGTACTTC. Its translation: CASRKGGYEQYF.

This sequence joins TRBV6-2 or TRBV6-3 and TRBJ2-1; 8 bases fit TRBD1. The CDR3 is 15 residues long. Per the germline V gene, CDR1 is MNHEY and CDR2 is SVGEGT. V gave up 0 bases and J gave up 10 bases; unmatched junction bases: 8. The CDR3 coding sequence is TGTGCCAGCAGTTACTCCCCGCCAGACAGGGGCGAGCAGTTCTTC. Protein sequence: CASSYSPPDRGEQFF.

CDR3 loop: CASSTQGSGYGYTF. In nucleotides, the CDR3 is TGTGCCAGCAGTACCCAGGGGTCGGGCTATGGCTACACCTTC. The chain joins TRBV27 to TRBJ1-2; a possible D gene is TRBD1 (6 bases). V lost 5 bases to trimming and J lost 4 bases, with 14 bases between them. Germline lookup yields CDR1 MNHEY and CDR2 SMNVEV (reference sequence). This CDR3 region has 14 residues.

This rearrangement joins TRBV7-8 to TRBJ1-5; D gene uncertain. Deletions cut 0 bases from V and 3 bases from J, with 12 bases between. This CDR3 comprises 16 residues. CDR1 and CDR2 from the germline V gene are SGHVS and FQNEAQ. CDR3 nucleotide sequence: TGTGCCAGCAGCTTAGCGGTCCGCTCCCTCAATCAGCCCCAGCATTTT. Encoded protein: CASSLAVRSLNQPQHF.

The chain has TRBV19 and TRBJ2-7, with D possibly TRBD2 on 5 matching bases. V lost 9 bases, J lost 0 bases, and 6 bases lay in between. Germline-derived CDR1 and CDR2 are LNHDA and SQIVND (reference sequence). The CDR3 has 11 amino acids. The CDR3 spells CASGDSYEQYF. In nucleotides, the CDR3 is TGTGCCAGCGGGGACTCCTACGAGCAGTACTTC.

The chain is built from TRBV29-1 and TRBJ2-7; 7 bases align to TRBD2. After removal of 1 base from V and 1 base from J, the junction contained 4 bases not matched to a gene. The CDR3 sequence is 14 residues long. The germline V gene has CDR1 SQVTM and CDR2 ANQGSEA. The CDR3 DNA reads as TGCAGCGTTGAAGGGCTAGCGGATTCCTACGAGCAGTACTTC. Its translation: CSVEGLADSYEQYF.

The chain couples TRBV6-2 or TRBV6-3 to TRBJ1-4; D gene ambiguous. From germline, CDR1 is MNHEY and CDR2 SVGEGT. This CDR3 region has 14 residues. The ends were cut back, 2 bases at V and 6 bases at J, with 10 bases in the middle. The CDR3: CASSYLQRDEKLFF. CDR3 in DNA: TGTGCCAGCAGTTACCTTCAGAGGGATGAAAAACTGTTTTTT.

J is TRBJ2-7 and V is TRBV6-5; D could derive from TRBD1 or TRBD2 (5 bases each). This CDR3 comprises 14 residues. V lost 9 bases to trimming and J lost 3 bases, with 18 bases between them. CDR1 and CDR2 from the germline V gene are MNHEY and SVGAGI. CDR3 DNA sequence: TGTGCCAGGGGACCTTCCCGCCGGATCTACGAGCAGTACTTC. This encodes CARGPSRRIYEQYF.